The present TCR beta chain was sequenced within a study of vaccination effects on CD4 cells after COVID-19. Worth noting for this clone: Its target is unknown.

The protocol was immunoSEQ multiplex PCR, while the TCRdb copy is restricted to in-frame clones and leaves out a portion. The sample shows 20,000 to 30,000 clones, 69% of them seen only once. Ahead of sequencing, the ViraFEST assay grew antigen-specific CD4+ T cells using viral peptide pools. Isolation of CD4+ T cells took place after more than 9 days of culture. Confirmation by PCR established that the person had SARS-CoV-2 infection between March and December 2020. Half of the medium was exchanged for IL-2 medium on both days 3 and 7. The CDR3 is 16 residues long. Per the germline V gene, CDR1 is MGHRA and CDR2 is YSYEKL. V was clipped by 4 bases and J by 4 bases; unmatched bases: 6.

V usage is TRBV4-1 and J usage is TRBJ2-1, with TRBD2 matching 11 bases. Sequenced here: CD4+ T cells from PBMCs cultured with SARS-CoV-2 spike peptides, sampled before COVID-19 vaccination. The receptor comes from a human donor who had a prior SARS-CoV-2 infection. The CDR3 sequence is CASSRSLAGGYNEQFF. CDR3 coding DNA: TGCGCCAGCAGCCGATCGCTAGCGGGGGGTTACAATGAGCAGTTCTTC.